One T cell receptor beta chain is described in this entry. The sample belongs to a study of blood T cell repertoires in COVID-19. Looking at the study overall: Sites across the United States, Italy and Spain contributed samples from acute and convalescent COVID-19. T cells, B-cell-depleted T cells, or PBMCs provided the cDNA or gDNA that served as material.

Cohort placement rested on clinical history that participants reported themselves. CDR3 length equals 18 residues. V was pared by 2 bases and J by 2 bases, with 14 bases of the junction left unmatched. Germline V lookup: CDR1 LNHDA, CDR2 SQIVND (reference sequence). The table came from immunoSEQ multiplex PCR; TCRdb's copy has only in-frame clones and leaves some out. The sample yields 150,000 to 200,000 clones, about nine tenths seen once. The sequencing input was PBMCs or T cells enriched from blood (not recorded which). The receptor was isolated from a woman aged 18-29 years who had recovered from COVID-19. V usage is TRBV19 and J usage is TRBJ2-7; 8 bases align to TRBD1. In DNA, the CDR3 is TGTGCCAGTAGTATACAGGGGGCTCTACGGGAGTCCGCCTACGAGCAGTACTTC. Its translation: CASSIQGALRESAYEQYF. Together with reference TRBV19 and TRBJ2-7, the CDR3 gives the full variable domain: DGGITQSPKYLFRKEGQNVTLSCEQNLNHDAMYWYRQDPGQGLRLIYYSQIVNDFQKGDIAEGYSVSREKKESFPLTVTSAQKNPTAFYLCASSIQGALRESAYEQYFGPGTRLTVT.